The 3 T cell receptor beta chains listed next were all sequenced from one sample in a study of blood T cell repertoires in COVID-19. Libraries were prepared by immunoSEQ multiplex PCR; TCRdb keeps only in-frame clonotypes and omits some of them. The sample consists of under 350,000 clones, over 75% of them appearing once. Sequencing was carried out using peripheral blood. These receptors came from a human donor in a cohort sampled during active COVID-19.

This clone was counted once. The chain is built from TRBV2 and TRBJ1-1, with a weak D call TRBD1 (5 bases). The V gene lost 7 bases and the J gene lost 0 bases, with 12 bases spanning the gap. Germline V gives CDR1 SNHLY, CDR2 FYNNEI. There are 14 residues in the CDR3. In DNA, the CDR3 is TGTGCCAGCATTAGGGGCCCCATGAACACTGAAGCTTTCTTT. This translates into CASIRGPMNTEAFF. Complete variable domain (other parts from reference TRBV2 and TRBJ1-1): EPEVTQTPSHQVTQMGQEVILRCVPISNHLYFYWYRQILGQKVEFLVSFYNNEISEKSEIFDDQFSVERPDGSNFTLKIRSTKLEDSAMYFCASIRGPMNTEAFFGQGTRLTVV.

V usage is TRBV6-1 and J usage is TRBJ1-6, with TRBD1 as a possible D gene (5 bases). V lost 3 bases and J 7 bases, leaving 16 bases between the germline ends. The CDR3 runs 16 residues. Germline loops: CDR1 MNHNS, CDR2 SASEGT. CDR3 sequence reads: CASSDVGGLLNSPLHF. CDR3 in DNA: TGTGCCAGCAGTGATGTGGGGGGGTTACTGAATTCACCCCTCCACTTT.

V and J are TRBV6-5 and TRBJ1-5; TRBD1 agrees at 8 bases. CDR1 and CDR2 from the germline V gene are MNHEY and SVGAGI. The CDR3 runs 13 residues. V lost 5 bases and J lost 6; bases outside the gene matches: 3. CDR3 region: CASSRTGSQPQHF. In DNA form, the CDR3 reads TGTGCCAGCAGTAGGACAGGGAGTCAGCCCCAGCATTTT.